The 5 T cell receptor beta chains presented below share a single source sample, sequenced in a study of cytomegalovirus exposure and HLA in healthy donors. The PCR had 60 Vbeta and 13 Jbeta primers. Clones were sequenced by immunoSEQ multiplex PCR, and TCRdb holds only the in-frame ones, with some missing. Of roughly 280,000 clones listed, roughly two thirds are singletons. Material: PBMCs. All receptors come from a female donor in good health and CMV-seronegative.

The V and J genes are TRBV7-2 and TRBJ2-5; a possible D gene is TRBD1 (6 bases). Germline V gene lookup returns CDR1 SGHTA and CDR2 FQGNSA. The CDR3 is 16 residues long. Trimming shortened V by 2 bases and J by 4 bases, and 17 bases separated the two germline ends. The DNA for the CDR3 is TGTGCCAGCAGCTTATTAGTGGGGGCGGTAGGAGAGACCCAGTACTTC. This gives the protein CASSLLVGAVGETQYF.

A single count supports this clone. The chain combines TRBV7-3 with TRBJ1-4; 9 bases line up with TRBD1. The CDR3 loop spans 15 amino acids. From germline, CDR1 is SGHTA and CDR2 FQGTGA. With V trimmed by 5 bases and J by 6 bases, 7 bases remained unmatched. This chain's CDR3 is CASSPGRDRDEKLFF. The CDR3 nucleotides read TGTGCCAGCAGCCCTGGCCGGGACAGGGATGAAAAACTGTTTTTT.

The chain couples TRBV2 to TRBJ1-5, with D unresolved. Germline CDR1 is SNHLY and CDR2 is FYNNEI. The CDR3 loop spans 14 amino acids. V gave up 7 bases and J gave up 0 bases, with 10 bases separating them. This CDR3 is CASTSVLSNQPQHF. The CDR3 DNA follows: TGTGCCAGCACGTCAGTCCTTAGCAATCAGCCCCAGCATTTT.

In regard to this clone: At the DNA level, this CDR3 is encoded by other sequences in the same sample as well. This chain connects TRBV5-1 to TRBJ1-1; maybe TRBD1 (6 bases). Trimming removed 4 bases from V and 0 bases from J, with 7 bases in between. The germline CDR1 and CDR2 sequences are SGHRS and YFSETQ. This CDR3 is 13 amino acids long. CDR3 protein: CASSRDMNTEAFF. CDR3 DNA sequence: TGCGCCAGCAGCAGGGACATGAACACTGAAGCTTTCTTT.

The chain carries TRBV27 and TRBJ2-1, with TRBD1 identical over 7 bases. Per the germline V gene, CDR1 is MNHEY and CDR2 is SMNVEV (reference sequence). This CDR3 is 13 amino acids long. V lost 5 bases, J lost 7 bases, and 5 bases stayed unmatched. The CDR3 loop is CASSLTGNNEQFF. CDR3 coding DNA: TGTGCCAGCAGTCTGACAGGGAATAATGAGCAGTTCTTC.